This T cell receptor beta chain was observed in a study of blood T cell repertoires in COVID-19. Using immunoSEQ multiplex PCR, the repertoire was profiled, and TCRdb retains in-frame clones only, with some absent. The sample consists of some 250,000 clones, around 86% of them appearing once. Germline V gene sequence: CDR1 SEHNR, CDR2 FQNEAQ (reference sequence). This CDR3 region has 10 residues. V lost 10 bases and J 7 bases, leaving 10 bases between the germline ends. Sequenced input: peripheral blood. This receptor was identified in a woman aged 65 to 85 with active or convalescent COVID-19. The chain recombines TRBV7-9 with TRBJ1-2, with D perhaps matching TRBD1 (6 bases). CDR3 protein: CAIKGVGYTF. Written as DNA, the CDR3 is TGTGCCATTAAGGGGGTTGGCTACACCTTC. The whole variable domain, filled in from reference TRBV7-9 and TRBJ1-2, reads DTGVSQNPRHKITKRGQNVTFRCDPISEHNRLYWYRQTLGQGPEFLTYFQNEAQLEKSRLLSDRFSAERPKGSFSTLEIQRTEQGDSAMYLCAIKGVGYTFGSGTRLTVV.